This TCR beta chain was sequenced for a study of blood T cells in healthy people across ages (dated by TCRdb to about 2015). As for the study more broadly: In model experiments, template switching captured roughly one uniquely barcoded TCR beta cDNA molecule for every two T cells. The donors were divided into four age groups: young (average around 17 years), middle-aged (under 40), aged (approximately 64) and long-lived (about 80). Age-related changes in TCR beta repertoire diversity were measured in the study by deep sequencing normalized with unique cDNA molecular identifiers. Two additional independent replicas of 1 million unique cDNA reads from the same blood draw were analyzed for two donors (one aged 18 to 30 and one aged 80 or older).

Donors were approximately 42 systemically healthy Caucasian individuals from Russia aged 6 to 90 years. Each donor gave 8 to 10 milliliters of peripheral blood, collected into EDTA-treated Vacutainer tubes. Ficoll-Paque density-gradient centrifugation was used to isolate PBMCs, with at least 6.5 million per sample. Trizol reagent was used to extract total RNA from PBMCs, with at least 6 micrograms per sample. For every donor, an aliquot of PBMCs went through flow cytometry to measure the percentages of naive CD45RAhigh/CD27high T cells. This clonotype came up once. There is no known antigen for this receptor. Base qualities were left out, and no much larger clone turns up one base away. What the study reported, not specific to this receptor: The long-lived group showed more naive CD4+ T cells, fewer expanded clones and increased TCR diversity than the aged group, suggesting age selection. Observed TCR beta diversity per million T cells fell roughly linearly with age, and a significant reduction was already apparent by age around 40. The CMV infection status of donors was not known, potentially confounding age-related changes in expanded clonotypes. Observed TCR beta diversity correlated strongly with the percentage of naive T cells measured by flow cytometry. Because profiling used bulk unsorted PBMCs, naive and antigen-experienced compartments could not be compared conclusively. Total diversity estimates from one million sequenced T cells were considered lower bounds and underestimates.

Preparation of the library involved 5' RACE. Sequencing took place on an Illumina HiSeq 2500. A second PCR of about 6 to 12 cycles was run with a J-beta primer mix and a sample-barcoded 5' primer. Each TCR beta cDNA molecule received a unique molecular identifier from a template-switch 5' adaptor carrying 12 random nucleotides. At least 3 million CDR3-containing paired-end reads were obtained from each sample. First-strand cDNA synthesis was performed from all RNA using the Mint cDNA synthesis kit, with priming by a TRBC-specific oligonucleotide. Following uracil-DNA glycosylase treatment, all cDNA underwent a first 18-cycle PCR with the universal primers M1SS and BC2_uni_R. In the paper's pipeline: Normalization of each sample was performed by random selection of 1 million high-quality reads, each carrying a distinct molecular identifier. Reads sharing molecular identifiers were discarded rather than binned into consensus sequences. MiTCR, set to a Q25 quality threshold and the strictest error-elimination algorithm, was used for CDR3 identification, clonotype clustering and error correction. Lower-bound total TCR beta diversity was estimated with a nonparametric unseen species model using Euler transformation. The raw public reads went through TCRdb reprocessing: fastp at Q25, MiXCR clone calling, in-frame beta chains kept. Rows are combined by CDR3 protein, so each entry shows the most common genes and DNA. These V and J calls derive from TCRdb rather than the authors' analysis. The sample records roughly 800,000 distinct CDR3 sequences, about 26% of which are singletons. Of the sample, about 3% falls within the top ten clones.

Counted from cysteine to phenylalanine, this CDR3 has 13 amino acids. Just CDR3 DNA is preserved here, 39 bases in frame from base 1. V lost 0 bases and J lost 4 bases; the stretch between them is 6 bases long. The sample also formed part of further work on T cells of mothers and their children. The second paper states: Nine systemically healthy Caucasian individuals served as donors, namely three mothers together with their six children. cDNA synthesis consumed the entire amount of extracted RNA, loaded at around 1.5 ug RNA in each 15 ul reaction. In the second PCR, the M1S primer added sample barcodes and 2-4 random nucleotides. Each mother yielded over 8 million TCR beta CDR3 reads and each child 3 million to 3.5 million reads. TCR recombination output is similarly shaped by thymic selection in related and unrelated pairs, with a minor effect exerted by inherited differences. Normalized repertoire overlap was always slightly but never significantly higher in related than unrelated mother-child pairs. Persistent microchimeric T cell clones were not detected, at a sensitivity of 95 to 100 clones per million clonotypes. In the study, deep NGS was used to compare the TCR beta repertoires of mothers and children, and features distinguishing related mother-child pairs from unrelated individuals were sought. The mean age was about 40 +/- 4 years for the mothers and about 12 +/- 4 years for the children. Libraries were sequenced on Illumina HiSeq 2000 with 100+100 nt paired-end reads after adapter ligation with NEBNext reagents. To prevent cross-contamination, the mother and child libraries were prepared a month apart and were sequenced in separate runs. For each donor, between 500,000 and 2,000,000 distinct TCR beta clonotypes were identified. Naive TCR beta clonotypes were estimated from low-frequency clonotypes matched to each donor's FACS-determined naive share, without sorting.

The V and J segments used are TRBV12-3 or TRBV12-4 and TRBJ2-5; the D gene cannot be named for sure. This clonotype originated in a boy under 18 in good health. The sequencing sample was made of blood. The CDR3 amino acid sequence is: CASSLALIETQYF. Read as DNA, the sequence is TGTGCCAGCAGTTTAGCGCTCATAGAGACCCAGTACTTC.